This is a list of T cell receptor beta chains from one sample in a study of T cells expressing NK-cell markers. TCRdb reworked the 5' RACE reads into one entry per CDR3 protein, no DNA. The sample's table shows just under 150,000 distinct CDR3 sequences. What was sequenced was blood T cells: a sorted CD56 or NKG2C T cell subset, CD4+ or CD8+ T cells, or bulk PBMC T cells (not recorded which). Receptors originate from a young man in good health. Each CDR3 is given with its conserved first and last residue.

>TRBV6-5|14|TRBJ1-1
CASSSGVVNTEAFF
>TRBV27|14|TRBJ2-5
CASRASGTQETQYF
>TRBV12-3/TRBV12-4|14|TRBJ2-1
CASSLKREVVEQFF
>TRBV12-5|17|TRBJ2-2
CASGLVIASGNTGELFF
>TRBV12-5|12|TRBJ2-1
CASGTSGGEQFF
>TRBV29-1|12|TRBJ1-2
CSVDNGVLGYTF
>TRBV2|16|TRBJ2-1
CASSDLGDSIRNEQFF
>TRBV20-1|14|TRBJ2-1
CSAPADEQRGEQFF
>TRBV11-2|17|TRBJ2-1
CASSKEPGLAAYNEQFF
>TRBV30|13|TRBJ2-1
CAWSVPPGTGGFF
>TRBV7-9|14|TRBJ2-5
CASRPAGEGETQYF
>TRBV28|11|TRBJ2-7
CASLSVGEQYF
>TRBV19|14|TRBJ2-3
CASRSGSIADTQYF
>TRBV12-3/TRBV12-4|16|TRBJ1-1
CASSYTTGSKNTEAFF
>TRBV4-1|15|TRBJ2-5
CASSHPTKAEETQYF
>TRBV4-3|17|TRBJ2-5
CASSQEGGRGLGETQYF
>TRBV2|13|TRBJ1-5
CASKLSNNQPQHF